Sequencing of this T cell receptor beta chain was carried out in a study of T cells in narcolepsy. Study-wide background: Patients with NT1 or NT2 and healthy control donors were enrolled.

The CDR3 extends over 16 amino acids. V was clipped by 1 base and J by 5 bases, with 14 bases between them. Germline-derived CDR1 and CDR2 are LGHNT and FRNRAP. Comments on this clone: No antigen is known for it.

Points from the study as a whole: Reportedly, autoreactive clonotypes were serially detected in patients' blood but not controls'. Autoreactive HCRT-specific and TRIB2-specific clonotypes were marked in same-patient CSF-versus-blood CD4+ comparisons.

Sequenced by immunoSEQ multiplex PCR; TCRdb stores in-frame clones only, minus some. The data show some 15,000 clones, 65% to 90% seen once. The origin of this receptor is a human donor in good health. The source material was memory (CD45RA-) CD4+ T cells from blood. V is TRBV12-5 and J is TRBJ1-4; a possible D gene is TRBD1 (5 bases). The CDR3 DNA is TGTGCTAGTGGTTTGGAACCCGGGACGGCGAATGAAAAACTGTTTTTT. Protein sequence: CASGLEPGTANEKLFF.